What follows are 20 T cell receptor beta chains derived from one specimen sequenced in a study of blood T cell repertoires in COVID-19. Method: immunoSEQ multiplex PCR; TCRdb's copy keeps in-frame clones and lacks some. The sample carries fewer than 300,000 clones, about 68% recorded once. Sequences were obtained from peripheral blood. Receptors were obtained from an elderly woman with acute or convalescent COVID-19.

The genes are TRBV14 and TRBJ1-6; no firm D call. This CDR3 comprises 16 residues. From germline, CDR1 is SGHDN and CDR2 FVKESK. V lost 4 bases and J lost 0, with 10 bases in between. The CDR3, as DNA: TGTGCCAGCAGCCGAGATCCCCGCTCCTATAATTCACCCCTCCACTTT. Encoded protein: CASSRDPRSYNSPLHF.

The rearrangement links TRBV30 to TRBJ1-1; 8 nucleotides match TRBD1. The CDR3 length is 14 residues. V shed 1 base, J shed 4 bases, and the junction held 5 bases outside the gene matches. Germline V lookup: CDR1 GTSNPN, CDR2 SVGIG (reference sequence). The CDR3 nucleotides are TGTGCCTGGAGTGGACAGGGGTCGAGCACTGAAGCTTTCTTT. This encodes CAWSGQGSSTEAFF.

The chain combines TRBV2 with TRBJ2-1; D remains ambiguous. Germline V gives CDR1 SNHLY, CDR2 FYNNEI. This CDR3 is built from 11 residues. V gave up 4 bases and J gave up 8 bases, with 6 bases separating them. CDR3 protein: CASSGYYEQFF. The CDR3 DNA reads TGTGCCAGCAGTGGTTACTATGAGCAGTTCTTC.

Remarks on this clone: The sample has other DNA sequences that encode this CDR3 too. J is TRBJ2-5 and V is TRBV20-1; D is unclear. Trimming took off 1 base at V and 5 bases at J, with 5 bases between the two ends. The CDR3 covers 11 residues. Germline V CDR1 and CDR2: DFQATT, SNEGSKA (reference sequence). The CDR3 sequence is CSARAQETQYF. CDR3 DNA sequence: TGCAGTGCTAGAGCCCAGGAGACCCAGTACTTC.

J is TRBJ1-5 and V is TRBV6-2 or TRBV6-3; 10 positions agree with TRBD1. The length of the CDR3 is 17 residues. The germline V gene encodes CDR1 MNHEY and CDR2 SVGEGT. V was pared by 0 bases and J by 6 bases, with 8 bases of the junction left unmatched. The CDR3 loop reads CASSYSRGTGETQPQHF. The DNA of the CDR3 is TGTGCCAGCAGTTACTCACGAGGGACAGGGGAGACTCAGCCCCAGCATTTT.

The count of this clone is one. This chain links TRBV18 with TRBJ2-7; D remains ambiguous. The CDR3 has 13 amino acids. The ends were cut back, 3 bases at V and 5 bases at J, with 11 bases in the middle. Germline assignment: CDR1 KGHSH and CDR2 LQKENI. CDR3 amino acids: CASSPRITDEQYF. CDR3 DNA: TGTGCCAGCTCACCCAGGATTACGGACGAGCAGTACTTC.

The chain employs TRBV19 and TRBJ1-6, with D hard to call. Per the germline V gene, CDR1 is LNHDA and CDR2 is SQIVND (reference sequence). This CDR3 spans 14 amino acids. Between the trimmed V and J ends, which lost 4 bases and 10 bases, there was a span of 14 bases. The CDR3 DNA follows: TGTGCCAGTAGTAATGGGCAGGCTAACTCACCCCTCCACTTT. The encoded protein is CASSNGQANSPLHF.

The chain combines TRBV28 with TRBJ2-7; 7 bases are a match to TRBD1. J lost 0 bases, V lost 4 bases, and 3 bases had no gene match. CDR3 length equals 14 residues. Germline V gene data show CDR1 as MDHEN and CDR2 as SYDVKM. CDR3 sequence: CASSSGGTSYEQYF. The CDR3 nucleotides are TGTGCCAGCAGTTCAGGGGGAACCTCCTACGAGCAGTACTTC.

This clone came up a few times. The V and J genes are TRBV5-4 and TRBJ2-6, with 9 bases lining up with TRBD1. This CDR3 is 15 amino acids long. Germline V lookup: CDR1 SGHNT, CDR2 YYREEE (reference sequence). The J segment lost 0 bases and the V segment lost 5 bases, leaving 0 bases of the junction unmatched. The CDR3 loop reads CASRTGGSGANVLTF. The DNA of the CDR3 is TGTGCCAGCAGGACAGGGGGCTCTGGGGCCAACGTCCTGACTTTC.

The rearrangement uses TRBV11-2 and TRBJ2-1, with D perhaps matching TRBD2 (6 bases). Germline CDR1 is SGHAT and CDR2 is FQNNGV. V was clipped by 0 bases and J by 9 bases, with 9 bases between them. The CDR3 contains 13 residues. This CDR3 reads CASSLERGVEQFF. CDR3 coding DNA: TGTGCCAGCAGCTTAGAGCGGGGCGTTGAGCAGTTCTTC.

J is TRBJ2-3 and V is TRBV5-1, with TRBD2 identical over 10 bases. This CDR3 has 15 residues. Per germline, CDR1 SGHRS and CDR2 YFSETQ. Germline trimming cut 4 bases from V and 2 bases from J; bases unmatched to any gene: 4. The CDR3 reads CASSPGTSDTDTQYF. The CDR3 bases are TGCGCCAGCAGCCCCGGGACTAGCGACACAGATACGCAGTATTTT. Variable domain in full (rest from reference TRBV5-1 and TRBJ2-3): KAGVTQTPRYLIKTRGQQVTLSCSPISGHRSVSWYQQTPGQGLQFLFEYFSETQRNKGNFPGRFSGRQFSNSRSEMNVSTLELGDSALYLCASSPGTSDTDTQYFGPGTRLTVL.

The V call is TRBV2, the J call TRBJ2-1; 7 bases line up with TRBD1. Germline assignment: CDR1 SNHLY and CDR2 FYNNEI. Trimming cost V 5 bases and J 11 bases; bases outside gene matches: 12. CDR3 size: 14 residues. The CDR3 region is CASSSNRGLAKQFF. CDR3 coding DNA: TGTGCCAGCAGTTCAAACAGGGGTTTAGCAAAGCAGTTCTTC.

The chain uses TRBV5-8 and TRBJ2-3; 10 bases line up with TRBD2. Germline CDR1 SGHTS, CDR2 YDEGEE. J gave up 2 bases and V 3 bases, and 12 bases lay outside the gene matches. The CDR3 spans 18 residues. In DNA, the CDR3 is TGTGCCAGCAGCTGGCAGCTAGCGGGGGCGAAATTCACAGATACGCAGTATTTT. Its translation is CASSWQLAGAKFTDTQYF.

This clone was observed once. The chain has TRBV11-3 and TRBJ2-3, with 11 bases identical to TRBD2. The germline gives CDR1 SGHNT, CDR2 YENEEA. V was clipped by 5 bases and J by 2 bases; unmatched bases: 3. This CDR3 comprises 15 residues. CDR3 loop: CASSVSGGATDTQYF. The DNA of the CDR3 is TGTGCCAGCAGCGTTAGCGGGGGGGCCACAGATACGCAGTATTTT.

This rearrangement joins TRBV3-1 (or the pseudogene TRBV3-2) to TRBJ2-3; the match to TRBD2 covers 12 bases. Germline V gene sequence: CDR1 LGHDT, CDR2 YNNKEL (reference sequence). With 4 bases clipped from V and 0 bases from J, the junction kept 8 bases outside the gene matches. The CDR3 is made up of 18 amino acids. CDR3 protein: CASSRATSGGTSTDTQYF. The CDR3 DNA reads as TGTGCCAGCAGCCGCGCTACTAGCGGGGGGACCAGCACAGATACGCAGTATTTT.

The chain has TRBV7-2 and TRBJ1-2; no definite D call. This CDR3 region has 13 residues. Per the germline V gene, CDR1 is SGHTA and CDR2 is FQGNSA. V was cut by 6 bases and J by 7 bases, with 15 bases left in between. CDR3 region: CASRTPGVFGYTF. The CDR3 nucleotides are TGTGCCAGCAGAACTCCCGGGGTCTTTGGCTACACCTTC. The full variable domain, completed using reference TRBV7-2 and TRBJ1-2, is GAGVSQSPSNKVTEKGKDVELRCDPISGHTALYWYRQSLGQGLEFLIYFQGNSAPDKSGLPSDRFSAERTGGSVSTLTIQRTQQEDSAVYLCASRTPGVFGYTFGSGTRLTVV.

Only one count was recorded for this clone. V usage is TRBV4-1 and J usage is TRBJ1-2, with TRBD1 matching 10 bases. CDR3 size: 16 residues. The J segment lost 2 bases and the V segment lost 3 bases, leaving 6 bases of the junction unmatched. In germline, CDR1 is MGHRA, CDR2 YSYEKL. CDR3 bases: TGCGCCAGCAGCCAGCCCGGGACAGGGGCCAACTATGGCTACACCTTC. Amino acid sequence: CASSQPGTGANYGYTF.

The chain employs TRBV5-4 and TRBJ2-2; the match to TRBD2 covers 11 bases. V lost 4 bases to trimming and J lost 2 bases; unmatched junction nucleotides: 7. The germline gives CDR1 SGHNT, CDR2 YYREEE (reference sequence). This CDR3 is built from 17 residues. Here the CDR3 DNA reads TGTGCCAGCAGCAATCGACTAGCGGGACTTAACACCGGGGAGCTGTTTTTT. It translates to CASSNRLAGLNTGELFF.

This chain connects TRBV5-6 to TRBJ2-3, with D maybe TRBD1 (5 bases). CDR1 and CDR2 (germline): SGHDT, YYEEEE. With 3 bases removed from V and 3 bases from J, the gap between germline ends came to 11 bases. This CDR3 comprises 14 residues. CDR3: CASSYSRVTDTQYF. The CDR3 DNA is TGTGCCAGCAGCTATAGCAGGGTTACAGATACGCAGTATTTT.

This sequence joins TRBV5-1 and TRBJ1-1; the match to TRBD1 covers 10 bases. Unmatched junction bases numbered 13, after V lost 7 bases and J lost 4 bases. Germline lookup yields CDR1 SGHRS and CDR2 YFSETQ. The CDR3 is made up of 16 amino acids. This CDR3 reads CASRQPGTGVGTEAFF. The CDR3 DNA reads as TGCGCCAGCCGACAACCCGGGACAGGGGTGGGCACTGAAGCTTTCTTT.